The 3 T cell receptor beta chains in this list originate from one sample, sequenced in a study of T cell repertoires in cytomegalovirus infection. TCRdb ran MiXCR on the reads and lists one entry per CDR3 protein. The table lists about 770,000 distinct CDR3 sequences, 25% to 30% of them singletons. These TCRs' antigens remain unknown. The material sequenced was cultured CD8+ T cells from PBMCs, taken from culture after CMV antigen stimulation. Receptors originate from a human donor in good health (CMV status not recorded). Some clones in this sample may be carry-over from other donors' samples.

The chain has TRBV2 and TRBJ2-1; D possibly corresponds to TRBD2 (5 bases). The CDR3 sequence is 16 residues long. Germline-derived CDR1 and CDR2 are SNHLY and FYNNEI. Trimming left V 4 bases short and J 2 bases short, with 15 bases between. The CDR3 nucleotides read TGTGCCAGCAGTGCTGAGGGTTTCACGCCCTACAATGAGCAGTTCTTC. It yields the protein CASSAEGFTPYNEQFF.

The J gene is TRBJ1-4, the V gene TRBV18; D is unresolved. This CDR3 has 14 residues. Germline V gene data show CDR1 as KGHSH and CDR2 as LQKENI. V gave up 0 bases and J gave up 8 bases, with 10 bases separating them. The CDR3 here is CASSPPYRQEKLFF. DNA of the CDR3: TGTGCCAGCTCACCACCCTACAGACAAGAAAAACTGTTTTTT. Full variable domain (rest looked up from reference TRBV18 and TRBJ1-4): NAGVMQNPRHLVRRRGQEARLRCSPMKGHSHVYWYRQLPEEGLKFMVYLQKENIIDESGMPKERFSAEFPKEGPSILRIQQVVRGDSAAYFCASSPPYRQEKLFFGSGTQLSVL.

Turning to this clonotype: Since a much larger clone is just one base distant, this may be a read error. The chain links TRBV9 to TRBJ2-3, with 8 bases fitting TRBD1. With V trimmed by 1 base and J by 3 bases, 4 bases remained unmatched. The CDR3 has 15 amino acids. Germline V gene lookup returns CDR1 SGDLS and CDR2 YYNGEE. The CDR3: CASSVTGGLTDTQYF. Here the CDR3 DNA reads TGTGCCAGCAGCGTAACAGGGGGGTTGACAGATACGCAGTATTTT.